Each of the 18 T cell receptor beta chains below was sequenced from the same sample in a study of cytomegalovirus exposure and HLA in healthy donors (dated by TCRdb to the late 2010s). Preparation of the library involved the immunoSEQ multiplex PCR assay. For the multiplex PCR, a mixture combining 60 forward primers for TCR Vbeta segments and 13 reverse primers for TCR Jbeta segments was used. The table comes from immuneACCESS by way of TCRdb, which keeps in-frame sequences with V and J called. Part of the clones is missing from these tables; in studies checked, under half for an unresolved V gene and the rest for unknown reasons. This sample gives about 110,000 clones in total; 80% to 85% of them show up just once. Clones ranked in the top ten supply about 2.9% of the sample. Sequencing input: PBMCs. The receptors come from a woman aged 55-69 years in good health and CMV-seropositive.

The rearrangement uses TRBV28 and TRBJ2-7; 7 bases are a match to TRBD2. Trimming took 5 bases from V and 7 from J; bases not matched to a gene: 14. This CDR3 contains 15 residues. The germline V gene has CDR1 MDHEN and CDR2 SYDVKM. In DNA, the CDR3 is TGTGCCAGCAGTAGACCCACCGGGAGGCTGAGGGAGCAGTACTTC. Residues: CASSRPTGRLREQYF.

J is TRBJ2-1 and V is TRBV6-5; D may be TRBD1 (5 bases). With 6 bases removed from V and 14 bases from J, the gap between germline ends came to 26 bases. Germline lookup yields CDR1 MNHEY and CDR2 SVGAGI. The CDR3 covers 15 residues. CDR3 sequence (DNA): TGTGCCAGCAGAGAAATGAATCTGGACCCAAAAGGGGAGTTCTTC. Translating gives CASREMNLDPKGEFF.

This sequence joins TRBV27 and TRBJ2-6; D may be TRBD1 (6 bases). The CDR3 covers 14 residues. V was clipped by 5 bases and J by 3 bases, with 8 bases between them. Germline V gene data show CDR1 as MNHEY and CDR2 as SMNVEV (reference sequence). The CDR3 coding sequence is TGTGCCAGCAGTACAGGGTATGGGGCCAACGTCCTGACTTTC. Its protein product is CASSTGYGANVLTF.

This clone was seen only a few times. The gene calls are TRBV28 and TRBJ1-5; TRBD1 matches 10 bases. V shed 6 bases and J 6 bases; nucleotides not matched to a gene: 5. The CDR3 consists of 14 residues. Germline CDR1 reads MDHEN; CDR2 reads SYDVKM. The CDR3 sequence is CASSPTGGSQPQHF. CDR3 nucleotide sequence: TGTGCCAGCAGCCCGACAGGGGGCAGTCAGCCCCAGCATTTT. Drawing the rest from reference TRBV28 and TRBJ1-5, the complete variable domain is DVKVTQSSRYLVKRTGEKVFLECVQDMDHENMFWYRQDPGLGLRLIYFSYDVKMKEKGDIPEGYSVSREKKERFSLILESASTNQTSMYLCASSPTGGSQPQHFGDGTRLSIL.

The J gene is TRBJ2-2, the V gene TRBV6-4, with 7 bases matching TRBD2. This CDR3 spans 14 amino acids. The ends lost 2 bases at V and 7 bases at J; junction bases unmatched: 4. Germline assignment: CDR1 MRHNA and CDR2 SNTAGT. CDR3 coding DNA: TGTGCCAGCAGTGACGAAGCGGGAAACGGGGAGCTGTTTTTT. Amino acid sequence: CASSDEAGNGELFF.

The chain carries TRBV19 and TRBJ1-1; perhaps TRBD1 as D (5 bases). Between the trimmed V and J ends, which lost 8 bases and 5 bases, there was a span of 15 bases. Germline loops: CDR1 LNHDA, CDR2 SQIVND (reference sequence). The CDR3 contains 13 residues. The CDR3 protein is CASLSGGRTEAFF. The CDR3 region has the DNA TGTGCCAGTCTCAGCGGGGGTCGGACTGAAGCTTTCTTT.

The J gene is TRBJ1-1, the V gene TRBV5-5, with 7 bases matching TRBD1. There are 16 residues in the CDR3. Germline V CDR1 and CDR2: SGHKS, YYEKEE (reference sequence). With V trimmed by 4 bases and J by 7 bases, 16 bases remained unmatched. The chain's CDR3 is CASSPLDGGGEGEAFF. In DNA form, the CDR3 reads TGTGCCAGCAGCCCCCTGGACGGAGGGGGCGAGGGTGAAGCTTTCTTT.

Here the CDR3 DNA reads TGTGCCAGCAGCAAAGAACGGTTCACTGAAGCTTTCTTT. Its protein product is CASSKERFTEAFF. The J gene is TRBJ1-1, the V gene TRBV7-2, with D unresolved. The CDR3 is 13 amino acids. Per the germline V gene, CDR1 is SGHTA and CDR2 is FQGNSA. V was pared by 5 bases and J by 4 bases, with 11 bases between.

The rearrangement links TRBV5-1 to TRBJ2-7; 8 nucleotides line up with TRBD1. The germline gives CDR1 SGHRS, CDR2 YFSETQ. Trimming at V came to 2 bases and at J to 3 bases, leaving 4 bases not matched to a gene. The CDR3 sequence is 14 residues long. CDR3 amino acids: CASSLRTGGYEQYF. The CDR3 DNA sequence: TGCGCCAGCAGCTTAAGAACAGGGGGCTACGAGCAGTACTTC. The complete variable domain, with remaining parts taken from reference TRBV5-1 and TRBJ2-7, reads KAGVTQTPRYLIKTRGQQVTLSCSPISGHRSVSWYQQTPGQGLQFLFEYFSETQRNKGNFPGRFSGRQFSNSRSEMNVSTLELGDSALYLCASSLRTGGYEQYFGPGTRLTVT.

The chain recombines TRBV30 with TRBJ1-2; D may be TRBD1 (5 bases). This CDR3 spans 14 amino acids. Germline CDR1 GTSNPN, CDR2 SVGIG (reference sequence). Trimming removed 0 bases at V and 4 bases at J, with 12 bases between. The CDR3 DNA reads TGTGCCTGGAGTGTACCCCCAGGGCCCTATGGCTACACCTTC. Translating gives CAWSVPPGPYGYTF. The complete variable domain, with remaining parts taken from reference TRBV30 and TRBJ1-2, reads SQTIHQWPATLVQPVGSPLSLECTVEGTSNPNLYWYRQAAGRGLQLLFYSVGIGQISSEVPQNLSASRPQDRQFILSSKKLLLSDSGFYLCAWSVPPGPYGYTFGSGTRLTVV.

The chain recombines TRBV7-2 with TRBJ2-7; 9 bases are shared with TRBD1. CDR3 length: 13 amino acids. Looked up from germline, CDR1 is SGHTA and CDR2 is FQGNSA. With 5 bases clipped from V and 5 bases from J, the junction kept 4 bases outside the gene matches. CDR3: CASSRDRGDEQYF. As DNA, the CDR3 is TGTGCCAGCAGCCGAGACAGGGGGGACGAGCAGTACTTC.

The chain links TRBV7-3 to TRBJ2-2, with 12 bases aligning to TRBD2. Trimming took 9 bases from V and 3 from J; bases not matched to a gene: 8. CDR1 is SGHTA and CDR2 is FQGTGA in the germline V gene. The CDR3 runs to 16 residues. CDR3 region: CARSTSGSADTGELFF. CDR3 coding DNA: TGTGCCAGATCGACTAGCGGGAGCGCTGACACCGGGGAGCTGTTTTTT.

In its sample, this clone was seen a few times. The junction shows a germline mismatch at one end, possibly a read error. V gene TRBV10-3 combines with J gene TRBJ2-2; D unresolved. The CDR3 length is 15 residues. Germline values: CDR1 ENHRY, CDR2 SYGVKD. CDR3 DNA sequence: TGTGCCATCGGTGAGGCGGCAAGCCTCCCCGGGGAGCTGTTTTTT. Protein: CAIGEAASLPGELFF.

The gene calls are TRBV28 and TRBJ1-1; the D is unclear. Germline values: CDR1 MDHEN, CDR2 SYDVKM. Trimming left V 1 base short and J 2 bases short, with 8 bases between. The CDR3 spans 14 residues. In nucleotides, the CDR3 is TGTGCCAGCAGTTTATTGAGCCAAAACACTGAAGCTTTCTTT. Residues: CASSLLSQNTEAFF.

The CDR3 here is CASRTVNTYSYNEQFF. For the CDR3, the DNA is TGTGCCAGCCGAACAGTGAATACTTACTCCTACAATGAGCAGTTCTTC. This rearrangement joins TRBV28 to TRBJ2-1; no firm D call. The CDR3 length is 16 residues. Per germline, CDR1 MDHEN and CDR2 SYDVKM. Trimming pared 8 bases from V and 0 bases from J, leaving 17 bases between.

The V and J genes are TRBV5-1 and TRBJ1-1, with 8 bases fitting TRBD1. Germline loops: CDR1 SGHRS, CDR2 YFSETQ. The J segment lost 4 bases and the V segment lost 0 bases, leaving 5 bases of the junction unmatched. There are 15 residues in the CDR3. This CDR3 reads CASSLDRGRSTEAFF. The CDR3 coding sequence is TGCGCCAGCAGCTTGGACAGGGGGAGGAGCACTGAAGCTTTCTTT.

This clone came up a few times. CDR3: CASSVSGTDTQYF. DNA for the CDR3: TGTGCCAGCTCTGTGAGCGGCACAGATACGCAGTATTTT. The chain has TRBV18 and TRBJ2-3; D remains unclear. The ends were cut back, 6 bases at V and 1 base at J, with 8 bases in the middle. Per germline, CDR1 KGHSH and CDR2 LQKENI. The CDR3 runs to 13 residues. The variable domain in full, completed from reference TRBV18 and TRBJ2-3, reads NAGVMQNPRHLVRRRGQEARLRCSPMKGHSHVYWYRQLPEEGLKFMVYLQKENIIDESGMPKERFSAEFPKEGPSILRIQQVVRGDSAAYFCASSVSGTDTQYFGPGTRLTVL.

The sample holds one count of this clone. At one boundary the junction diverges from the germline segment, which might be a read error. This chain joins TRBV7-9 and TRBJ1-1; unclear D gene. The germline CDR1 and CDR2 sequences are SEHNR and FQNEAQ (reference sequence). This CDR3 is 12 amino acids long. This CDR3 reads CSSSRGVAEAFF. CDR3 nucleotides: TGTTCCAGCAGCCGAGGAGTAGCTGAAGCTTTCTTT. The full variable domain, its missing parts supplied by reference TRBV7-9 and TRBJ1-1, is DTGVSQNPRHKITKRGQNVTFRCDPISEHNRLYWYRQTLGQGPEFLTYFQNEAQLEKSRLLSDRFSAERPKGSFSTLEIQRTEQGDSAMYLCSSSRGVAEAFFGQGTRLTVV.